This T cell receptor beta chain was observed in a study of OX40 agonist ivuxolimab in advanced cancers. Concerning the study at large: The costimulatory receptor OX40 (CD134) was targeted by ivuxolimab, a fully human IgG2 agonistic monoclonal antibody. Intravenous ivuxolimab was administered to patients every 2 weeks at six dose levels: 0.01, 0.1, 0.3, 1.5, 3 and 10 mg/kg. Among the 50 to 55 dose-escalation patients, roughly 20 had hepatocellular carcinoma, approximately 15 melanoma, 9 renal cell carcinoma and 9 head and neck cancer. The dose-escalation cohort was almost 85% male with a mean age of about 58 years, ranging from 23 to 79. Prior anti-PD-1, anti-PD-L1 or anti-CTLA-4 therapy was permitted, and 35% to 40% of dose-escalation patients had received checkpoint inhibitors. Three dose-escalation patients achieved partial responses, one with hepatocellular carcinoma and two with cutaneous melanoma. Peripheral TCRbeta sequencing aimed to test whether ivuxolimab altered TCR sequence diversity and caused clonal T-cell expansion. The paper covers the monotherapy dose-escalation part of the phase I ivuxolimab trial, which included N ≈ 50 patients. Study-wide conclusions, independent of this receptor: After ivuxolimab, CD8+ T cells had more expanded clones than CD4+ T cells on average. Low levels of normalized T-cell clonal expansion were also seen in some patients who did not respond. In partial responders in the 0.1-3.0 mg/kg groups, normalized peripheral clonal expansion was found to be among the lowest, especially among CD8+ T cells. The antigen specificity of the clonally expanded peripheral T cells was not determined. At doses from 0.1 to 3.0 mg/kg, clonal expansion was seen in both CD4+ and CD8+ blood T cells between baseline and week 6.

From cysteine to phenylalanine, the CDR3 is 14 amino acids long. Just CDR3 DNA is preserved here, 42 bases in frame from base 1. Between the V and J ends, shortened by 5 bases and 2 bases respectively, the junction contains 12 bases. For CDR1 and CDR2, the germline V gene (reference sequence) lists LNHDA and SQIVND. For sequencing of the TCRbeta CDR3 region, genomic DNA was extracted from the sorted cells. The immunoSEQ Assay was used to sequence the TCRbeta CDR3 regions. In TCRdb, the immuneACCESS table is reduced to in-frame sequences with V and J assigned. These tables do not hold every clone; where another copy was compared, an unresolved V gene accounts for under half, and the others remain unexplained. The sample table contains about 86,000 clones; only one count was recorded for roughly 89% of them. The leading ten clones occupy 0.15% to 0.2% of the sample. As for this clone: Its specific antigen is unknown. No much larger clone is present one base from it, and per-base qualities are unavailable.

Patients with autoimmune disease history or receiving systemic immunosuppression were excluded from the trial. Peripheral blood for TCR sequencing was collected from all dose cohorts at baseline, on cycle 4 day 1, and on cycle 7 day 1. The samples were taken from a phase I, first-in-human, multicenter, open-label dose-escalation trial of ivuxolimab. Adults with locally advanced or metastatic melanoma, renal cell carcinoma, hepatocellular carcinoma or head and neck squamous cell carcinoma were enrolled in the trial. Before TCR sequencing, CD4+ and CD8+ T cells were separately sorted from peripheral blood.

The TCR was taken from an adult with an advanced solid tumor such as melanoma, head and neck, liver or kidney cancer. The specimen was CD4+ or CD8+ T cells sorted from blood, collected in a trial of the OX40 agonist ivuxolimab. The chain uses TRBV19 and TRBJ2-5; TRBD1 is a possible D gene, resting on 5 matching bases. DNA sequence: TGTGCCAGTAGTGGGGCGGCAGGGCAAGAGACCCAGTACTTC. Its protein product is CASSGAAGQETQYF. Beyond the CDR3, the reference TRBV19 and TRBJ2-5 genes provide the residues; the full variable domain reads: DGGITQSPKYLFRKEGQNVTLSCEQNLNHDAMYWYRQDPGQGLRLIYYSQIVNDFQKGDIAEGYSVSREKKESFPLTVTSAQKNPTAFYLCASSGAAGQETQYFGPGTRLLVL.